The sequence of this T cell receptor (beta chain) was determined in a study of T cell repertoires in cytomegalovirus infection. Background on the study: Public TCR beta signature analysis indicated the presence of both CMV infection and matching HLA type. Study-level findings and limits: HLA-C-restricted, CMV-specific TCR beta clonotypes were dominant ex vivo.

MiXCR, applied by TCRdb to the reads, yields one record per CDR3 protein. The sample lists under 200,000 distinct CDR3 sequences; approximately 9.6% were seen once. Between the trimmed V and J ends, which lost 6 bases and 5 bases, there was a span of 10 bases. The CDR3 totals 12 residues. Comment on this clonotype: Its antigen remains unknown.

This TCR came from a human donor in good health (CMV status not recorded). Some clones in this sample may be carry-over from other donors' samples. The V call is TRBV12-3 or TRBV12-4, the J call TRBJ2-5; D is possibly TRBD1 (5 bases). Material: PBMCs. CDR3 loop: CASSNPGETQYF. The CDR3 DNA sequence: TGTGCCAGCAGCAATCCAGGGGAGACCCAGTACTTC.